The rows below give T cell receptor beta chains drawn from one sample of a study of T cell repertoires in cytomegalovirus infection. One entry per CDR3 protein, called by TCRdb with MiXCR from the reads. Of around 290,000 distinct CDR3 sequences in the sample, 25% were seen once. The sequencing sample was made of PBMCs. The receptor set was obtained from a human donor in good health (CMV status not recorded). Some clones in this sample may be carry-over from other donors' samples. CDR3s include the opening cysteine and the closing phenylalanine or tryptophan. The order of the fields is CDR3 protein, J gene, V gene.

CASSRGKNIQYF	TRBJ2-4	TRBV2
CASSLTGSRDTQYF	TRBJ2-3	TRBV7-2
CASSPVRGPNEKLFF	TRBJ1-4	TRBV7-2
CASSAGQASGNTIYF	TRBJ1-3	TRBV5-1
CASSDRGITEAFF	TRBJ1-1	TRBV10-2
CASSQGSGALTDTQYF	TRBJ2-3	TRBV14
CASSRGVHYEQYF	TRBJ2-7	TRBV14
CATVTSGDTQYF	TRBJ2-3	TRBV28
CAWGQSNTEAFF	TRBJ1-1	TRBV30
CATSAKVPGANVLTF	TRBJ2-6	TRBV24-1
CASSVQEWEQYF	TRBJ2-7	TRBV2
CASSWGIYDGYTF	TRBJ1-2	TRBV28
CASRYQTGTPNTGELFF	TRBJ2-2	TRBV6-2/TRBV6-3
CASSLLPGTSGANVLTF	TRBJ2-6	TRBV11-2
CASSTSYNSPLHF	TRBJ1-6	TRBV7-2
CASSPNRVDHTF	TRBJ1-2	TRBV7-2
CASSQRPPGAETQYF	TRBJ2-5	TRBV7-2
CASSTDPYTGELFF	TRBJ2-2	TRBV7-9
CASSPPLGGYTF	TRBJ1-2	TRBV7-6
CASSSGQYQDTQYF	TRBJ2-3	TRBV6-1
CASRPTGGNYEQYF	TRBJ2-7	TRBV6-5
CASSDGRANQPQHF	TRBJ1-5	TRBV6-1
CASSERLAGGYNEQFF	TRBJ2-1	TRBV25-1
CASSRGTGRDQPQHF	TRBJ1-5	TRBV28
CSVALNAEAFF	TRBJ1-1	TRBV29-1
CASSFGAGVTGELFF	TRBJ2-2	TRBV28
CASSYKAGSTDTQYF	TRBJ2-3	TRBV7-9
CASSLEVGGMKTQYF	TRBJ2-5	TRBV7-2
CASSLNPSWEQYF	TRBJ2-7	TRBV7-2
CASSLLQGLVSYGYTF	TRBJ1-2	TRBV28
CASSPSTSGGAGEQFF	TRBJ2-1	TRBV5-1
CASTLFGSSREAFF	TRBJ1-1	TRBV7-8
CSARLADGGEQYF	TRBJ2-7	TRBV20-1
CASSLAGQGLNTIYF	TRBJ1-3	TRBV11-2
CASSIGTNQPQHF	TRBJ1-5	TRBV19
CASRRTGVMNTEAFF	TRBJ1-1	TRBV7-9
CASSFVVGRDATQYF	TRBJ2-3	TRBV7-8
CASSSRGQGTDGYTF	TRBJ1-2	TRBV7-2
CASSRPGRTNYGYTF	TRBJ1-2	TRBV7-9
CASSQETELNQPQHF	TRBJ1-5	TRBV18
CASSRNEGTNEKLFF	TRBJ1-4	TRBV7-2
CSTQFPGNPNNEQFF	TRBJ2-1	TRBV20-1
CASTFLRTGGYEQYF	TRBJ2-7	TRBV7-2
CAISESTWYGYTF	TRBJ1-2	TRBV10-3
CASSLGGQGNQPQHF	TRBJ1-5	TRBV5-4
CASSLVGFSQETQYF	TRBJ2-5	TRBV7-2
CASSLARGVPAFF	TRBJ1-1	TRBV7-2
CASSSGGVQETQYF	TRBJ2-5	TRBV5-4
CAISEQGTGGEGYEQYF	TRBJ2-7	TRBV10-3
CASSRIRQGTYGYTF	TRBJ1-2	TRBV28
CAQGAGDTQYF	TRBJ2-3	TRBV30
CSVEDRGLNTEAFF	TRBJ1-1	TRBV29-1
CASSFSYSTDTQYF	TRBJ2-3	TRBV7-2
CASSRKPGQGAGEQYF	TRBJ2-7	TRBV6-8
CASSQDRDIYNEQFF	TRBJ2-1	TRBV14
CASSLNSNQPQHF	TRBJ1-5	TRBV12-3/TRBV12-4
CASSLLRGGNQPQHF	TRBJ1-5	TRBV6-5